The clone carrying this T cell receptor beta chain was recorded many times. The source of the sample is a study of T cells in Graves' hyperthyroidism and ophthalmopathy. Germline V gene sequence: CDR1 DFQATT, CDR2 SNEGSKA (reference sequence). The CDR3 loop spans 15 amino acids. V was pared by 3 bases and J by 4 bases, with 11 bases of the junction left unmatched. Amplification targeted TCR beta CDR3 regions from RNA transcripts. Researchers ran a first-round RT-PCR on the TCR CDR3 using the HTBI primer set. TCRdb reprocessed the multiplex PCR reads via MiXCR and lists one record per CDR3 protein. There are around 620,000 distinct CDR3 sequences in the sample; approximately 15% occur only once, and roughly 7.7% lies in the top ten.

The chain uses TRBV20-1 and TRBJ2-7, with 8 bases identical to TRBD2. The source material was blood. The clonotype originates from a young woman with Graves' ophthalmopathy. CDR3 in amino acids: CSARRTSRPPYEQYF. CDR3 coding DNA: TGCAGTGCTAGGAGGACTAGCCGGCCTCCTTACGAGCAGTACTTC.